This T cell receptor (beta chain) originates from a study of blood T cell repertoires in COVID-19. Study summary: Sites in the United States, Italy and Spain provided acute and convalescent COVID-19 samples.

The authors' processing: For nucleated cells, counts were estimated from reference gene primer amplification. Only in-frame clones appear in the TCRdb table, and some are missing; sequencing was by immunoSEQ multiplex PCR. V and J calls and clone size follow that table, whereas D and trimming were derived from the DNA. The sample has around 270,000 clones, around 90% seen once; the top ten hold roughly 3%. Adults between roughly 18 and 100 years of age took part from fewer than 30 US areas. The CDR3 totals 13 residues. CDR1 and CDR2 (germline): SGHTA, FQGNSA. V lost 1 base and J lost 8, with 11 bases in between.

The sequencing input was PBMCs or T cells enriched from blood (not recorded which). This chain links TRBV7-2 with TRBJ1-1; D is uncertain. This TCR came from a woman aged 35 to 49 who had been exposed to COVID-19. CDR3 protein: CASSLVGGPEAFF. CDR3 bases: TGTGCCAGCAGCTTAGTCGGCGGGCCGGAAGCTTTCTTT.